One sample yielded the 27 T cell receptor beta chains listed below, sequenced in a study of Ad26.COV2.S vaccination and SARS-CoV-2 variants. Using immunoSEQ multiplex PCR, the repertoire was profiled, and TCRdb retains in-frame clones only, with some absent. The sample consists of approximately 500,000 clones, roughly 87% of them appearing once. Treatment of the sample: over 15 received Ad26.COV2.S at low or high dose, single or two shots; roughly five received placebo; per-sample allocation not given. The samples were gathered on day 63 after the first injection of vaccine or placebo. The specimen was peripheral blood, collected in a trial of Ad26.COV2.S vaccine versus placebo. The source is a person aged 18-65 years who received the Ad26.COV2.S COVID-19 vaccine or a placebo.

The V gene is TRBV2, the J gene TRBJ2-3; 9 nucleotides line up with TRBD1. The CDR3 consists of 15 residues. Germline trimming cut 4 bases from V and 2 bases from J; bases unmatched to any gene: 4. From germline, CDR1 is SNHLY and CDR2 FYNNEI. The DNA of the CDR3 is TGTGCCAGCAGTGCGTGGACAGGGGCCACAGATACGCAGTATTTT. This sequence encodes CASSAWTGATDTQYF.

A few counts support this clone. Written as DNA, the CDR3 is TGTGCCAGCAGTTATAGCGGGAGAACAAATGAGCAGTTCTTC. Translated: CASSYSGRTNEQFF. The rearrangement joins TRBV6-2 or TRBV6-3 to TRBJ2-1, with 9 bases aligning to TRBD2. V was clipped by 3 bases and J by 7 bases; unmatched bases: 4. Germline V gene lookup returns CDR1 MNHEY and CDR2 SVGEGT. The CDR3 totals 14 residues.

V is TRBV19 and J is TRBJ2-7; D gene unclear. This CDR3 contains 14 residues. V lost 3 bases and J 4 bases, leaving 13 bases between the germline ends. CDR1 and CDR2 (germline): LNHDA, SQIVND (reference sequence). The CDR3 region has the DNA TGTGCCAGTAGTATTAGGGTATCGGTATACGAGCAGTACTTC. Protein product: CASSIRVSVYEQYF.

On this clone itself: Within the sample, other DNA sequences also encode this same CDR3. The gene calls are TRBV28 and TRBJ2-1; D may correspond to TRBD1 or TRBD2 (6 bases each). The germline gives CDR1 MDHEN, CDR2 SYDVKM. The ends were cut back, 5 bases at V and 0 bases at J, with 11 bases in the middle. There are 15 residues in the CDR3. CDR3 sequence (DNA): TGTGCCAGCAGTCTAGGGGGGTCCTCCTACAATGAGCAGTTCTTC. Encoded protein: CASSLGGSSYNEQFF.

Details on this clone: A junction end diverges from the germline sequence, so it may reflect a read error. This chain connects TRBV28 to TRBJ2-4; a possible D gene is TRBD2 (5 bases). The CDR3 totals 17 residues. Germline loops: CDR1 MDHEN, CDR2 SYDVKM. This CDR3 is CASSFPGAGGFKNNQYF. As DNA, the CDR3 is TGTGCCAGCAGTTTCCCTGGTGCGGGTGGTTTTAAAAACAATCAGTACTTC.

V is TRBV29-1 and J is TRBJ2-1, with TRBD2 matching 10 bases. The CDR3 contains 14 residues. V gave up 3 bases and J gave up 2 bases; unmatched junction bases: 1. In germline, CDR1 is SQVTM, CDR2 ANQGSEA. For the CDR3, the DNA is TGCAGCGTTGAGAGCGGGAGGGCCTACAATGAGCAGTTCTTC. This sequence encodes CSVESGRAYNEQFF.

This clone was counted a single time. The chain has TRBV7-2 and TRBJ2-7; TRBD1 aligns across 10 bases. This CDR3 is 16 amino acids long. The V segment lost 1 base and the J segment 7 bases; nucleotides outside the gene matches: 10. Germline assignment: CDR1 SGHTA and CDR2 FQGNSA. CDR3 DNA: TGTGCCAGCAGCTTAGAAGCCGGACGGACAGGGGGGGAGCAGTACTTC. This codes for CASSLEAGRTGGEQYF. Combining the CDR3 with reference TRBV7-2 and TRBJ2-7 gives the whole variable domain GAGVSQSPSNKVTEKGKDVELRCDPISGHTALYWYRQSLGQGLEFLIYFQGNSAPDKSGLPSDRFSAERTGGSVSTLTIQRTQQEDSAVYLCASSLEAGRTGGEQYFGPGTRLTVT.

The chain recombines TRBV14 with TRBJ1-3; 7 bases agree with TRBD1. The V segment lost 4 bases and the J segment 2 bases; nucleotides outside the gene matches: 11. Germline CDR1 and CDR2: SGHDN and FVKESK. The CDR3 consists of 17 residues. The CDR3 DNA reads TGTGCCAGCAGCCGGACAGGAGGGCTAGCCGCTGGAAACACCATATATTTT. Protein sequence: CASSRTGGLAAGNTIYF.

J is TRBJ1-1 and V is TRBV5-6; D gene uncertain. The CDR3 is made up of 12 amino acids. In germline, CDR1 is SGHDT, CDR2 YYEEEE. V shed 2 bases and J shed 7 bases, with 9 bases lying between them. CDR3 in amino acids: CASSLGPFEAFF. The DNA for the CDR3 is TGTGCCAGCAGCTTAGGGCCCTTTGAAGCTTTCTTT.

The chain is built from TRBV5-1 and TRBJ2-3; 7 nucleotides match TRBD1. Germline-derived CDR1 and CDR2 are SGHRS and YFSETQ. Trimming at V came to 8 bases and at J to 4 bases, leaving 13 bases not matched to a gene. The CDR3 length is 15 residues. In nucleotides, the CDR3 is TGCGCCAGTATGCAGTCACAGGGGTACGCAGATACGCAGTATTTT. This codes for CASMQSQGYADTQYF.

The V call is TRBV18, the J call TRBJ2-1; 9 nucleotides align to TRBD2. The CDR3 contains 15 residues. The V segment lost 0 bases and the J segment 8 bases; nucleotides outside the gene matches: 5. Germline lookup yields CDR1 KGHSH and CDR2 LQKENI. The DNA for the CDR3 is TGTGCCAGCTCACCACCGGGACTAGCTCTACATGAGCAGTTCTTC. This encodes CASSPPGLALHEQFF. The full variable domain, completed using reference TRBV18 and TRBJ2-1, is NAGVMQNPRHLVRRRGQEARLRCSPMKGHSHVYWYRQLPEEGLKFMVYLQKENIIDESGMPKERFSAEFPKEGPSILRIQQVVRGDSAAYFCASSPPGLALHEQFFGPGTRLTVL.

CDR3 region: CAGGDPNQPQHF. CDR3 DNA: TGTGCCGGGGGGGACCCCAATCAGCCCCAGCATTTT. This chain uses TRBV19 with TRBJ1-5, with TRBD1 as a possible D gene (5 bases). The CDR3 totals 12 residues. Germline V gene data show CDR1 as LNHDA and CDR2 as SQIVND (reference sequence). V dropped 11 bases and J dropped 3 bases, with 11 bases sitting between them. Filled out from reference TRBV19 and TRBJ1-5, the complete variable domain reads DGGITQSPKYLFRKEGQNVTLSCEQNLNHDAMYWYRQDPGQGLRLIYYSQIVNDFQKGDIAEGYSVSREKKESFPLTVTSAQKNPTAFYLCAGGDPNQPQHFGDGTRLSIL.

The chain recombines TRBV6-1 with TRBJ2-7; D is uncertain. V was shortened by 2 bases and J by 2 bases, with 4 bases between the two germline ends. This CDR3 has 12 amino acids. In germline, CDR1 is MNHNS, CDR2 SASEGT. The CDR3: CASSETPYEQYF. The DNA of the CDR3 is TGTGCCAGCAGTGAAACGCCCTACGAGCAGTACTTC.

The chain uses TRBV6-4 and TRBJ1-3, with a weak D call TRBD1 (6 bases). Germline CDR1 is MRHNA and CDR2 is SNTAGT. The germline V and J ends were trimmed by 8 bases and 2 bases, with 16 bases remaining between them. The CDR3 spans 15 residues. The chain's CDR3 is CASPGGGRAGNTIYF. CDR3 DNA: TGTGCCAGCCCAGGAGGGGGGCGAGCTGGAAACACCATATATTTT.

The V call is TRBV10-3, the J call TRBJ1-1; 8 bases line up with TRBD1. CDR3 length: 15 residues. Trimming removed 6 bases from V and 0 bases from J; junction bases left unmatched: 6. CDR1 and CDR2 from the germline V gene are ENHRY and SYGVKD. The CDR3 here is CAIRQRDRMNTEAFF. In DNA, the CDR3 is TGTGCCATCAGGCAGCGGGACAGGATGAACACTGAAGCTTTCTTT.

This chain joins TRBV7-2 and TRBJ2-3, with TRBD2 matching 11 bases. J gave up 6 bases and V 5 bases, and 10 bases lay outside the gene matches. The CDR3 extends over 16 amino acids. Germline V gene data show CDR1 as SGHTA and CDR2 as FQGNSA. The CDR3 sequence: CASSTIAGGGLDTQYF. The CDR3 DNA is TGTGCCAGCAGCACCATAGCGGGAGGGGGCCTTGATACGCAGTATTTT.

The CDR3 nucleotides read TGTGCCAGCAGCCCTGGGGGGACGCACGAGCAGTACTTC. It is translated as CASSPGGTHEQYF. This chain connects TRBV5-6 to TRBJ2-7, with D maybe TRBD2 (6 bases). This CDR3 is 13 amino acids long. Germline V gives CDR1 SGHDT, CDR2 YYEEEE. The V end was cut by 4 bases, the J end by 5 bases, with 13 bases between.

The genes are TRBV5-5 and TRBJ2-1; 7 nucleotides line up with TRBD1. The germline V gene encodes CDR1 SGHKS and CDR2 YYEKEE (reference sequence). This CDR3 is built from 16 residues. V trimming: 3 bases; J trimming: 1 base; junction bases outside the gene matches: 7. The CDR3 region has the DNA TGTGCCAGCAGCTGGGGGACAGCCGCTTCCTACAATGAGCAGTTCTTC. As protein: CASSWGTAASYNEQFF.

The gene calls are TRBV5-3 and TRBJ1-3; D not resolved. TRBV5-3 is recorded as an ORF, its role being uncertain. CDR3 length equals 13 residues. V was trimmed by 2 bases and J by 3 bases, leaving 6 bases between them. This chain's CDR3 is CARSLVFGNTIYF. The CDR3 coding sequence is TGTGCCAGAAGCTTAGTCTTTGGAAACACCATATATTTT.

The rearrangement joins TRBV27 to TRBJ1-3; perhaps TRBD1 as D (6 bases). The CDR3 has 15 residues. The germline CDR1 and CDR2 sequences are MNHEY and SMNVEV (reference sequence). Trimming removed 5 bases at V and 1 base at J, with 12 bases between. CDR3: CASSLQGASGNTIYF. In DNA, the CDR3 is TGTGCCAGCAGTCTACAGGGCGCTTCTGGAAACACCATATATTTT.

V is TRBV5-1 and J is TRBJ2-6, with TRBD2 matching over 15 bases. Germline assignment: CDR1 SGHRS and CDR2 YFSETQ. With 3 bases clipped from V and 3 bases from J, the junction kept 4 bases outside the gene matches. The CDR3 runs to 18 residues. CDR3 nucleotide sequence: TGCGCCAGCAGCTGGACGGGACTAGCGGGAGGTGGGGCCAACGTCCTGACTTTC. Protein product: CASSWTGLAGGGANVLTF. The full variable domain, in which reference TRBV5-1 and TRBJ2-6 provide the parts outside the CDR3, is KAGVTQTPRYLIKTRGQQVTLSCSPISGHRSVSWYQQTPGQGLQFLFEYFSETQRNKGNFPGRFSGRQFSNSRSEMNVSTLELGDSALYLCASSWTGLAGGGANVLTFGAGSRLTVL.

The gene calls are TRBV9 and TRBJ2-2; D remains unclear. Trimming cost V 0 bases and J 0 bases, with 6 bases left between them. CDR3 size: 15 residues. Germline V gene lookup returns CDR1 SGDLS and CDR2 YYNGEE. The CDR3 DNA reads TGTGCCAGCAGCGTAGGGCAGACGAACACCGGGGAGCTGTTTTTT. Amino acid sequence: CASSVGQTNTGELFF.

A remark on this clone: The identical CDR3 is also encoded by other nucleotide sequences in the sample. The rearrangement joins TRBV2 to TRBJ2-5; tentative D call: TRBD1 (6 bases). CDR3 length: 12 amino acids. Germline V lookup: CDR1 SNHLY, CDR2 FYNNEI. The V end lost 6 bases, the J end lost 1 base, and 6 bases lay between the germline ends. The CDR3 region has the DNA TGTGCCAGCAGGGACAGCCAAGAGACCCAGTACTTC. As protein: CASRDSQETQYF.

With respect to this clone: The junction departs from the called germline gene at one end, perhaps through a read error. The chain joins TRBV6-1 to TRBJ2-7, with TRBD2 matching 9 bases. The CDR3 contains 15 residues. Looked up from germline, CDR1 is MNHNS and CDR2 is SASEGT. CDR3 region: CASREVAGGNYEQYF. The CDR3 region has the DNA TGTGCCAGCAGGGAAGTTGCGGGAGGGAACTACGAGCAGTACTTC.

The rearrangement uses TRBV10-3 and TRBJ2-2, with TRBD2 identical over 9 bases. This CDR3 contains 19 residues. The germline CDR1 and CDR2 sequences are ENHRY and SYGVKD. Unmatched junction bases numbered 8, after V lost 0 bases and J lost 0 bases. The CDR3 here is CAISESRVAGVANTGELFF. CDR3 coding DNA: TGTGCCATCAGTGAGTCTCGGGTAGCGGGAGTAGCGAACACCGGGGAGCTGTTTTTT.

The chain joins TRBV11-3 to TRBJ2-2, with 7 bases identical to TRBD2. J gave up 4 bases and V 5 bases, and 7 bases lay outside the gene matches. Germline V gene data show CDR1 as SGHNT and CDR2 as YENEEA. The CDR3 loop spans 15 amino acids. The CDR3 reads CASSPATGGTGELFF. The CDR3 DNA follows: TGTGCCAGCAGCCCCGCCACGGGAGGCACCGGGGAGCTGTTTTTT.

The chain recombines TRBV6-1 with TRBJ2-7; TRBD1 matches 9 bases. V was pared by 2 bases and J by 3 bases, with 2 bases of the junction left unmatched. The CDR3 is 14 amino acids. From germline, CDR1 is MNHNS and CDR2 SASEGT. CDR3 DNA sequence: TGTGCCAGCAGTGAACACAGGGGGCTCTACGAGCAGTACTTC. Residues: CASSEHRGLYEQYF.